This T cell receptor (beta chain) appears in the sequencing data of a study of blood T cell repertoires in COVID-19. Study background: Acute and convalescent COVID-19 specimens originated in the United States, Italy and Spain. The cDNA or gDNA used as material had been derived from T cells, B-cell-depleted T cells, or PBMCs.

CDR1 MNHEY and CDR2 SVGAGI come from the germline V gene. V was cut by 2 bases and J by 7 bases, with 8 bases left in between. The length of the CDR3 is 12 residues. In the original workflow: For nucleated cells, counts were estimated from reference gene primer amplification. Method: immunoSEQ multiplex PCR; TCRdb's copy keeps in-frame clones and lacks some. That table gives V, J and clone size, and the DNA gave D and trimming. The repertoire consists of some 200,000 clones, with 80% to 85% occurring once and the leading ten covering around 3%. The chain joins TRBV6-5 to TRBJ1-2; possible D gene TRBD1, 6 bases. Sequencing was carried out using peripheral blood. This receptor was identified in a woman aged 25 to 39 who had recovered from COVID-19. DNA for the CDR3: TGTGCCAGCAGTTACGGGGGGGCTGGCTACACCTTC. This encodes CASSYGGAGYTF.